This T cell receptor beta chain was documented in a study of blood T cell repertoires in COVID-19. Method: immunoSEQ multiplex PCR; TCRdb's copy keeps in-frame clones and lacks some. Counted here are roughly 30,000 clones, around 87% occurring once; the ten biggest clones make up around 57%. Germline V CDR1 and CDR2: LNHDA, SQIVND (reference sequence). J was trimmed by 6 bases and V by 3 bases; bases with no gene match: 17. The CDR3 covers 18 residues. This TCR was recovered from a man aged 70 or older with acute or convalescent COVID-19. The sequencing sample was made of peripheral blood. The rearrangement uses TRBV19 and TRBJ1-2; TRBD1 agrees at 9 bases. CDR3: CASSIGTGQPPVKNGYTF. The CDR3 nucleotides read TGTGCCAGTAGTATTGGGACAGGGCAACCTCCAGTGAAGAATGGCTACACCTTC.